The rows below give T cell receptor beta chains drawn from one sample of a study of technical replicates of blood from four donors. The protocol was immunoSEQ multiplex PCR, while the TCRdb copy is restricted to in-frame clones and leaves out a portion. The sample yields approximately 82,000 clones, 80% to 95% seen once. Source material: T cells isolated from PBMCs. The receptors were gathered from a human donor in good health. Both conserved end residues are part of each CDR3. The D gene is left open where the match is weak. Expanded clones are given a class, and other clones once, few, many or no size at all.

TRBJ2-3 once . TRBV19 CASRTHGGSTDTQYF TGTGCCAGTCGGACTCACGGTGGTAGCACAGATACGCAGTATTTT
TRBJ1-1 . . TRBV18 CASSPTDTLWGEAFF TGTGCCAGCTCACCAACGGACACCCTGTGGGGTGAAGCTTTCTTT
TRBJ2-5 . TRBD2 TRBV19 CASSPGLVGPPVTQYF TGTGCCAGTAGTCCTGGACTAGTCGGCCCCCCGGTGACCCAGTACTTC
TRBJ2-7 . TRBD2 TRBV7-9 CASSPPGLAGTYEQYF TGTGCCAGCAGCCCGCCGGGACTAGCGGGCACCTACGAGCAGTACTTC
TRBJ1-6 . . TRBV6-5 CASSYSLHPHNSPLHF TGTGCCAGCAGTTATAGTCTTCATCCTCATAATTCACCCCTCCACTTT
TRBJ1-1 . . TRBV28 CASTRTGIFSRTEAFF TGTGCCAGCACCCGCACGGGGATTTTTAGTCGCACTGAAGCTTTCTTT
TRBJ2-1 . . TRBV11-3 CASSLSLSGSYNEQFF TGTGCCAGCAGCTTATCATTGTCGGGTTCCTACAATGAGCAGTTCTTC
TRBJ1-2 . . TRBV27 CASSSLAYSKGRGYTF TGTGCCAGCAGTTCCCTTGCGTATAGTAAGGGGCGAGGCTACACCTTC
TRBJ2-6 . . TRBV5-8 CASSYTLDSAGANVLTF TGTGCCAGCAGCTACACTCTGGACAGTGCTGGGGCCAACGTCCTGACTTTC
TRBJ1-1 few . TRBV9 CASSRGNTEAFF TGTGCCAGCAGCCGGGGGAACACTGAAGCTTTCTTT
TRBJ2-7 . TRBD2 TRBV10-1 CASSEGTSGSYEQYF TGCGCCAGCAGTGAGGGGACTAGCGGGAGCTACGAGCAGTACTTC
TRBJ1-5 . TRBD1 TRBV9 CASSAGQLGQPQHF TGTGCCAGCAGCGCGGGACAGCTGGGTCAGCCCCAGCATTTT
TRBJ1-5 once . TRBV19 CASSIGTRQPQHF TGTGCCAGTAGTATAGGGACACGGCAGCCCCAGCATTTT
TRBJ1-1 . . TRBV11-2 CASSFNLYSEAFF TGTGCCAGCAGCTTTAATTTGTACTCTGAAGCTTTCTTT
TRBJ1-2 . . TRBV10-1 CASRRENYGYTF TGCGCCAGTCGAAGAGAAAACTATGGCTACACCTTC
TRBJ2-6 . TRBD1 TRBV28 CASRTGGLSGANVLTF TGTGCCAGCCGGACAGGGGGCCTCTCTGGGGCCAACGTCCTGACTTTC
TRBJ1-5 . . TRBV4-1 CASSQGLTGGANQPQHF TGCGCCAGCAGCCAAGGTCTAACTGGGGGGGCTAATCAGCCCCAGCATTTT
TRBJ1-1 . . TRBV6-5 CASSYSGVNTEAFF TGTGCCAGCAGTTACTCGGGAGTGAACACTGAAGCTTTCTTT
TRBJ2-7 . TRBD1 TRBV4-1 CASSHRTGGVYEQYF TGCGCCAGCAGCCATAGGACAGGGGGGGTCTACGAGCAGTACTTC
TRBJ1-1 . . TRBV11-2 CASSNPPLGNTEAFF TGTGCCAGCAGCAATCCTCCACTAGGGAACACTGAAGCTTTCTTT
TRBJ2-7 . . TRBV11-2 CASRQTQGYEQYF TGTGCCAGCAGACAAACCCAGGGGTACGAGCAGTACTTC
TRBJ2-7 once TRBD1 TRBV7-9 CASSVGQLYEQYF TGTGCCAGCTCTGTGGGACAGCTTTACGAGCAGTACTTC
TRBJ1-5 once . TRBV28 CASREGTWLSNQPQHF TGTGCCAGCAGGGAGGGGACCTGGTTGAGCAATCAGCCCCAGCATTTT
TRBJ2-7 . TRBD2 TRBV5-1 CASSPREGLYEQYF TGCGCCAGCAGCCCCCGGGAGGGGCTCTACGAGCAGTACTTC
TRBJ1-2 . TRBD1 TRBV2 CASTYNGQGRNYGYTF TGTGCCAGCACCTATAACGGACAGGGTCGTAACTATGGCTACACCTTC
TRBJ1-5 . . TRBV27 CASSLWGKTDNQPQHF TGTGCCAGCAGTTTATGGGGCAAGACGGACAATCAGCCCCAGCATTTT
TRBJ2-3 . TRBD2 TRBV7-8 CASSLVGLWEREATDTQYF TGTGCCAGCAGCTTAGTCGGGCTCTGGGAGCGGGAGGCCACAGATACGCAGTATTTT
TRBJ1-5 . TRBD1 TRBV19 CASSIVIGTGEYSNQPQHF TGTGCCAGTAGTATCGTAATAGGGACAGGAGAGTATAGCAATCAGCCCCAGCATTTT